The present entry profiles one TCR beta chain with its context. This specimen belongs to a study of cytotoxic CD8 clonotypes in ibrutinib-treated CLL. TCRdb keeps only in-frame clones here, not all; method: immunoSEQ multiplex PCR. The profile shows approximately 47,000 clones, 65% of them singletons. This sample comprised PBMCs, obtained after 24 months of ibrutinib treatment. The sequence was obtained from a human donor with chronic lymphocytic leukemia.

CDR3 sequence: CASSRGQGGSYEQYF. The CDR3 DNA reads as TGTGCCAGCAGCCGCGGACAGGGGGGTTCCTACGAGCAGTACTTC. The chain recombines TRBV6-1 with TRBJ2-7, with TRBD1 matching 10 bases. Germline lookup yields CDR1 MNHNS and CDR2 SASEGT. The CDR3 consists of 15 residues. V lost 6 bases, J lost 1 base, and 6 bases stayed unmatched.